This T cell receptor beta chain derives from a study of CD4 and CD8 cells across lung adenocarcinoma regions. TCRdb re-derived calls from the PCR reads in MiXCR, one entry per CDR3 protein. The data show several thousand distinct CDR3 sequences, with about half seen just once and around 97% held by the top ten. The CDR3 has 14 residues. The trim removed 5 bases at V and 3 bases at J, leaving 3 bases unmatched. The germline CDR1 and CDR2 sequences are MNHNS and SASEGT. In its sample, this clonotype was seen a few times. The sequenced sample was CD8+ T cells from the center of a lung tumor. This TCR derives from a male donor with lung adenocarcinoma. The CD4 and CD8 labels of this study may be unreliable. The genes are TRBV6-1 and TRBJ2-3; 9 bases match TRBD2. CDR3 amino acids: CASSPSGITDTQYF. CDR3 nucleotide sequence: TGTGCCAGCAGTCCTAGCGGGATAACAGATACGCAGTATTTT.